A single sample gave rise to the 18 T cell receptor beta chains below, sequenced in a study of early T cells in non-severe SARS-CoV-2 infection. MiXCR was run by TCRdb on the 5' RACE reads, yielding one entry per CDR3 protein. The table records approximately 80,000 distinct CDR3 sequences, around 10% of them present only once. The sample here was whole blood, taken at baseline. Every receptor here comes from an adult who was a healthcare worker with PCR-confirmed SARS-CoV-2 infection or an uninfected control (not recorded which).

The table lists this clonotype with a few counts. The rearrangement uses TRBV2 and TRBJ1-1; 8 bases align to TRBD1. Germline V gene lookup returns CDR1 SNHLY and CDR2 FYNNEI. The CDR3 has 15 amino acids. V dropped 7 bases and J dropped 1; count of bases not matched to a gene: 8. The CDR3 region is CASTVTGAGNTEAFF. The CDR3 bases are TGTGCCAGCACCGTGACAGGGGCCGGGAACACTGAAGCTTTCTTT.

This clonotype was picked up many times. The chain couples TRBV4-3 to TRBJ1-2; D may be TRBD1 (5 bases). Trimming removed 0 bases at V and 3 bases at J, with 14 bases between. The CDR3 spans 16 residues. Germline lookup yields CDR1 LGHNA and CDR2 YSLEER. The DNA of the CDR3 is TGCGCCAGCAGCCAAGATGGTCAGGGACTGGACTATGGCTACACCTTC. Translation gives CASSQDGQGLDYGYTF.

This clonotype was counted a few times. The chain employs TRBV5-4 and TRBJ2-1; 12 bases agree with TRBD2. Looked up from germline, CDR1 is SGHNT and CDR2 is YYREEE (reference sequence). With 9 bases clipped from V and 9 bases from J, the junction kept 7 bases outside the gene matches. This CDR3 comprises 13 residues. This CDR3 reads CANGLAGTGEQFF. CDR3 in DNA: TGTGCCAACGGACTAGCGGGGACCGGTGAGCAGTTCTTC.

The V gene is TRBV12-3 or TRBV12-4, the J gene TRBJ1-2; D not resolved. The CDR3 runs 12 residues. V was pared by 6 bases and J by 4 bases, with 9 bases between. The CDR3 loop is CASSRDFYGYTF. CDR3 nucleotides: TGTGCCAGCAGCAGAGATTTCTATGGCTACACCTTC.

To note about this clonotype: A much larger clone differs by one base, so this may be a read error. The rearrangement joins TRBV18 to TRBJ1-2, with no clear D. The germline V gene has CDR1 KGHSH and CDR2 LQKENI. The CDR3 totals 13 residues. CDR3 in DNA: TGTGCCAGCTCACCGGCGCAGACCTATGACTACACCTTC. This gives the protein CASSPAQTYDYTF.

Of note for this clonotype: Since no conserved phenylalanine or tryptophan closes the CDR3, a read error is the likely cause. This sequence joins TRBV11-2 and TRBJ2-7; possibly TRBD1 for D (8 bases). With 7 bases removed from V and 4 bases from J, the gap between germline ends came to 11 bases. The CDR3 covers 12 residues. Germline CDR1 reads SGHAT; CDR2 reads FQNNGV. CDR3 DNA sequence: TGTGCCAGCAACAGGGGGGGATACGAGCAGTACTCC. This translates into CASNRGGYEQYS.

The chain employs TRBV7-9 and TRBJ2-3, with 14 bases matching TRBD2. Per the germline V gene, CDR1 is SEHNR and CDR2 is FQNEAQ (reference sequence). V shed 4 bases and J 0 bases; nucleotides not matched to a gene: 3. The CDR3 spans 17 residues. The CDR3 DNA follows: TGTGCCAGCAGCTCCAGGACTAGCGGGGGGAGCACAGATACGCAGTATTTT. This encodes CASSSRTSGGSTDTQYF.

DNA for the CDR3: TGCGCCAGCAGCTTCGGACATCCCCGGATTGAAAAACTGTTTTTT. Its protein is CASSFGHPRIEKLFF. V and J are TRBV5-1 and TRBJ1-4; D is perhaps TRBD1 (5 bases). CDR1 is SGHRS, CDR2 YFSETQ, per germline. V was clipped by 2 bases and J by 7 bases, with 15 bases between them. There are 15 residues in the CDR3.

This chain connects TRBV6-5 to TRBJ2-2; D might be TRBD2 (6 bases). The CDR3 extends over 15 amino acids. Trimming took 5 bases from V and 6 from J, leaving 16 bases between them. Germline V CDR1 and CDR2: MNHEY, SVGAGI. CDR3 amino acids: CASSGLLKVSGELFF. CDR3 nucleotides: TGTGCCAGCAGTGGACTACTCAAGGTGTCCGGGGAGCTGTTTTTT.

This clonotype was recorded at least ten times. V usage is TRBV20-1 and J usage is TRBJ2-2, with D perhaps given as TRBD1 or TRBD2 (5 bases each). V dropped 3 bases and J dropped 4 bases, with 18 bases sitting between them. CDR3 length: 16 amino acids. Per the germline V gene, CDR1 is DFQATT and CDR2 is SNEGSKA (reference sequence). Here the CDR3 reads CSASGSLGAGTGELFF. The CDR3 nucleotides are TGCAGTGCTAGTGGTAGCCTCGGGGCCGGCACCGGGGAGCTGTTTTTT.

This clonotype was found a few times. The J gene is TRBJ1-1, the V gene TRBV5-1, with a possible D match to TRBD1 (5 bases). Per the germline V gene, CDR1 is SGHRS and CDR2 is YFSETQ. V lost 3 bases and J lost 1, with 7 bases in between. The CDR3 is 13 residues long. CDR3 protein: CASSSGQNTEAFF. CDR3 bases: TGCGCCAGCAGCTCCGGACAGAACACTGAAGCTTTCTTT.

This chain joins TRBV28 and TRBJ2-3; D remains ambiguous. The CDR3 is 13 amino acids. The V gene's germline CDR1 is MDHEN and CDR2 SYDVKM. V lost 2 bases and J lost 8, with 11 bases in between. The CDR3 region has the DNA TGTGCCAGCAGTTTAACGGGCCGGGTTACGCAGTATTTT. This encodes CASSLTGRVTQYF.

Ten or more counts support this clonotype. The chain carries TRBV9 and TRBJ2-7; a weak D match, TRBD2 (6 bases). Trimming stripped 0 bases from V and 6 bases from J, with 10 bases between. CDR1 SGDLS and CDR2 YYNGEE come from the germline V gene. The CDR3 has 13 residues. In nucleotides, the CDR3 is TGTGCCAGCAGCGTAGTCGAGGGAGGCGAGCAGTACTTC. It specifies CASSVVEGGEQYF.

The V and J genes are TRBV5-6 and TRBJ2-7; 10 bases match TRBD2. The CDR3 contains 16 residues. Germline values: CDR1 SGHDT, CDR2 YYEEEE. Trimming took 0 bases from V and 6 from J; bases not matched to a gene: 9. The CDR3 nucleotides read TGTGCCAGCAGCTTGGCCAGGAGCGGGGGGGCCAGCGAGCAGTACTTC. Amino acid sequence: CASSLARSGGASEQYF.

The CDR3 spells CATSRDRIETYGYTF. The CDR3 nucleotides are TGTGCCACCAGCAGAGATCGAATAGAGACCTATGGCTACACCTTC. The chain uses TRBV15 and TRBJ1-2; D remains unclear. The CDR3 extends over 15 amino acids. Deletions cut 0 bases from V and 4 bases from J, with 12 bases between. Germline assignment: CDR1 LNHNV and CDR2 YYDKDF (reference sequence).

The table lists this clonotype with many counts. The J gene is TRBJ2-1, the V gene TRBV20-1; 9 bases map to TRBD1. CDR1 is DFQATT, CDR2 SNEGSKA, per germline (reference sequence). CDR3 length: 15 amino acids. Trimming took 0 bases from V and 8 from J; bases not matched to a gene: 8. CDR3 sequence (DNA): TGCAGTGCTAGAGATAGACAGGGGGTTTTCGATGAGCAGTTCTTC. Translated: CSARDRQGVFDEQFF.

The chain links TRBV12-3 or TRBV12-4 to TRBJ2-2; no clear D. V shed 0 bases and J shed 7 bases, with 6 bases lying between them. The length of the CDR3 is 13 residues. The CDR3 coding sequence is TGTGCCAGCAGTTTAGCGCCGGACGGGGAGCTGTTTTTT. Translating it yields CASSLAPDGELFF.

J is TRBJ2-2 and V is TRBV6-1; D may be TRBD1 or TRBD2 (5 bases each). V gave up 4 bases and J gave up 6 bases, with 15 bases separating them. Germline values: CDR1 MNHNS, CDR2 SASEGT. This CDR3 comprises 15 residues. The CDR3 DNA reads TGTGCCAGCAGTGGCCCCGGGGCAGAGGCCGGGGAGCTGTTTTTT. Amino acid sequence: CASSGPGAEAGELFF.